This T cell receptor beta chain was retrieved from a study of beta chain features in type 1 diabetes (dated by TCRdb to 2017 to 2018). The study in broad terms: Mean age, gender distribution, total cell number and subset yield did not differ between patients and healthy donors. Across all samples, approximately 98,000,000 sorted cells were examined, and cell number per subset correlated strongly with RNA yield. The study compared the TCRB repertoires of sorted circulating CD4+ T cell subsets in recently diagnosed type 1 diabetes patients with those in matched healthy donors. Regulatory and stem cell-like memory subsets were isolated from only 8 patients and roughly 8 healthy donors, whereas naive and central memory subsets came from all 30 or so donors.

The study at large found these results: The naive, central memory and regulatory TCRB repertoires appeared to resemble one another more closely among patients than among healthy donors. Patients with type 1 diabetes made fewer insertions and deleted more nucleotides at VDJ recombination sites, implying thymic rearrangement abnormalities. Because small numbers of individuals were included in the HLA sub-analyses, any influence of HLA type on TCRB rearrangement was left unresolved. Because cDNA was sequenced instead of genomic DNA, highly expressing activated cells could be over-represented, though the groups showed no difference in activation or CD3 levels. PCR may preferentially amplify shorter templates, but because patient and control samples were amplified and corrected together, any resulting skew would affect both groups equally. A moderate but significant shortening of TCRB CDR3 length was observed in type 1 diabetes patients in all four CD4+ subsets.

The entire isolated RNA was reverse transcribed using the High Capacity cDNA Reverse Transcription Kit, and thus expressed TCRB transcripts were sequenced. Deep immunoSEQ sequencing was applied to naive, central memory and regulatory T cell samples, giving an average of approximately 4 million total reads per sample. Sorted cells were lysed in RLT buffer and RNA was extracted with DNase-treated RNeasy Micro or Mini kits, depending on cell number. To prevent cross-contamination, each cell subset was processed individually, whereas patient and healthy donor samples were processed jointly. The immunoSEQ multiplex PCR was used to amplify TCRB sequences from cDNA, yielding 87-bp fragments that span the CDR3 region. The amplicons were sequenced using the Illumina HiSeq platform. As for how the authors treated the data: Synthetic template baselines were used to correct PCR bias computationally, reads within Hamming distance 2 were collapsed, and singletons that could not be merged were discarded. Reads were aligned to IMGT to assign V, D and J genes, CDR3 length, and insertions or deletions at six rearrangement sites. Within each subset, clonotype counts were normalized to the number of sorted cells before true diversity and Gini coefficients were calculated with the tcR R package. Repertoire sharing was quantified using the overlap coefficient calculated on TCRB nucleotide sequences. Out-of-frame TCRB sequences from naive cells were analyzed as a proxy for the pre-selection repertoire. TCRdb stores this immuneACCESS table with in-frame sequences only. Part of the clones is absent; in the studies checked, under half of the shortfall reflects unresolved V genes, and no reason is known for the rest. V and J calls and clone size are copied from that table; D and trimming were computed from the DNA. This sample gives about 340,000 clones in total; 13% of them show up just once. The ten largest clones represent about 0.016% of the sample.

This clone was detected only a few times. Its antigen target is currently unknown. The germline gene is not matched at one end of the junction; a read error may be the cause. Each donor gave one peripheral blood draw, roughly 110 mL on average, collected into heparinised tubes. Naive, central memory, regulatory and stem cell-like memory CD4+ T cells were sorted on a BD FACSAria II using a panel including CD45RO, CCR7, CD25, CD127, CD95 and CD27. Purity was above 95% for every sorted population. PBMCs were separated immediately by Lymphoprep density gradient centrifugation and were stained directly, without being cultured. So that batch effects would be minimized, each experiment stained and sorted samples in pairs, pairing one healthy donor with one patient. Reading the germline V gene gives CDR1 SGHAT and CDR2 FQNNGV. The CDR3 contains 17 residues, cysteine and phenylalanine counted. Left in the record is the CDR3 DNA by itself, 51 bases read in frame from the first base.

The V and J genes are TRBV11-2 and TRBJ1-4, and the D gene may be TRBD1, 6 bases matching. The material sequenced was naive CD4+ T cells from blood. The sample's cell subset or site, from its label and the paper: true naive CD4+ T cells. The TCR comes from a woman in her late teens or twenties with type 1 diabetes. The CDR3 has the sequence CASRLDSPSATNEKLFF. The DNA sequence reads TGTGCCAGCCGCTTGGACAGCCCGAGTGCAACTAATGAAAAACTGTTTTTT.